This T cell receptor beta chain was identified during a study of beta chain features in type 1 diabetes. General study points: A moderate, significant TCRB CDR3 shortening appeared in type 1 diabetes across four CD4+ subsets. Insertions at VDJ junctions were less frequent in type 1 diabetes patients. These patients also deleted more nucleotides at the same junctions. Among patients, naive, central memory and Treg TCRB repertoires appeared more similar than among healthy donors.

Naive, central memory, regulatory and stem cell-like memory cells within the CD4+ compartment were sorted using CD45RO/CCR7/CD25/CD127/CD95/CD27. Looked up from germline, CDR1 is SNHLY and CDR2 is FYNNEI. This CDR3 spans 15 amino acids. V shed 6 bases and J 3 bases; nucleotides not matched to a gene: 6. The table lists this clone with a few counts. Its antigen is currently unknown. Expressed TCRB transcripts got sequenced, as all isolated RNA was reverse transcribed. Clones were sequenced by immunoSEQ multiplex PCR, and TCRdb holds only the in-frame ones, with some missing. The sample lists roughly 400,000 clones, over 13% occurring once.

The sequenced sample consisted of naive CD4+ T cells from blood. The rearrangement uses TRBV2 and TRBJ2-1, with 9 nucleotides matching TRBD2. This TCR was sampled from a woman younger than 35 in good health. Here the CDR3 DNA reads TGTGCCAGCAGAGTTAGCGGGAGTAACTACAATGAGCAGTTCTTC. It translates to CASRVSGSNYNEQFF.